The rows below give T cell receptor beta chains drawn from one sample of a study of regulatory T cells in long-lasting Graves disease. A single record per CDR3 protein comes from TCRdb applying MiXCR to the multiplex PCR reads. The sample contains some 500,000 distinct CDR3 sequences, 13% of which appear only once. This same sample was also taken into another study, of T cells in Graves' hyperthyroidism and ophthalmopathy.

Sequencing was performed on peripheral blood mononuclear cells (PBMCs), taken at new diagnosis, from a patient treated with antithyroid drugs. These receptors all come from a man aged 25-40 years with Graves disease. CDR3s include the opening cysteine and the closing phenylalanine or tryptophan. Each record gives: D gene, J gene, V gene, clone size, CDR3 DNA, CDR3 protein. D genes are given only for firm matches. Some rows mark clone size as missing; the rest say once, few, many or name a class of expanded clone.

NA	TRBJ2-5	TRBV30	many	TGTGCCTGGAGTCCAGGGAAAGAGACCCAGTACTTC	CAWSPGKETQYF
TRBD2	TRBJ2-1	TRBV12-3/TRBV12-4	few	TGTGCCAGCGGTTTTGGGCTAGCGGGAGAAAATGAGCAGTTCTTC	CASGFGLAGENEQFF
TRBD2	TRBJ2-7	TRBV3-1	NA	TGTGCCAGCAGCCAATGGGGGACTAACGAGGACGAGCAGTACTTC	CASSQWGTNEDEQYF
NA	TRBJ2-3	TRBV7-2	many	TGTGCCAGCAGCCCCCTTCGTGATACGCAGTATTTT	CASSPLRDTQYF
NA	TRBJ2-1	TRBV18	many	TGTGCCAGCTCACCACCGGCGGGCACGTGGTTCAGGGAGCAGTTCTTC	CASSPPAGTWFREQFF
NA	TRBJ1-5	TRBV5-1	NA	TGCGCCAGCCCCTTGGTGAGAGGGTTGATCAATCAGCCCCAGCATTTT	CASPLVRGLINQPQHF
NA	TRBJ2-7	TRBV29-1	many	TGCAGCGTTGAAGGTCAGCCCTACGAGCAGTACTTC	CSVEGQPYEQYF
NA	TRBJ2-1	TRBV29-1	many	TGCAGCGTTGAAGTCCCCTCTACCAATGAGCAGTTCTTC	CSVEVPSTNEQFF
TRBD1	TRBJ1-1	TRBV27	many	TGTGCCAGCAAACCGGGACAGGGACTGACTGAAGCTTTCTTT	CASKPGQGLTEAFF
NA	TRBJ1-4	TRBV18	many	TGTGCCAGCTCACTTGGACGGAATGAAAAACTGTTTTTT	CASSLGRNEKLFF
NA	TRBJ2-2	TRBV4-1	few	TGTGCCAGCAGGCGAATGATGGCGGAGACCGGGGAGCTGTTTTTT	CASRRMMAETGELFF
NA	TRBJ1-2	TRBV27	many	TGTGCCAGCAGCGATATGACTCGGCCGGAGTATGGCTACACCTTC	CASSDMTRPEYGYTF
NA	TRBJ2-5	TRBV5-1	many	TGCGCCAGCAGCTATATCCAGGGGACCCAAGAGACCCAGTACTTC	CASSYIQGTQETQYF
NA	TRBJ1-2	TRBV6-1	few	TGTGCCAGCAGAGCTACAGGACCCGGCTACACCTTC	CASRATGPGYTF
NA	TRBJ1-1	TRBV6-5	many	TGTGCCAGCAGTTACTCGGGTAATAGATTCCGGAACACTGAAGCTTTCTTT	CASSYSGNRFRNTEAFF
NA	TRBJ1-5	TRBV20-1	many	TGCAGTGCTAGGCCAGGAACGGATCAGCCCCAGCATTTT	CSARPGTDQPQHF
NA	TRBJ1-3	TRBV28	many	TGTGCCAGCAGCTCGCAGACCACCATATATTTT	CASSSQTTIYF